A selection of T cell receptor beta chains follows, all from one sample in a study of OX40 agonist ivuxolimab in advanced cancers. The repertoire was sequenced with immunoSEQ multiplex PCR; TCRdb's copy has only in-frame clones and lacks some. The sample yields 6,500 to 7,000 clones, about 94% seen once. The sample here was CD4+ or CD8+ T cells sorted from blood, taken in a trial of the OX40 agonist ivuxolimab. Source of these receptors: an adult with an advanced solid tumor such as melanoma, head and neck, liver or kidney cancer. CDR3s include the opening cysteine and the closing phenylalanine or tryptophan. Fields, in order: CDR3 length, J gene, D gene, clone size, V gene, CDR3 protein, CDR3 DNA. The D gene is left open where the match is weak. Some rows mark clone size as missing; the rest say once, few, many or name a class of expanded clone.

>13|TRBJ2-3|.|.|TRBV2
CASYGEATDTQYF
TGTGCCAGTTACGGAGAGGCGACAGATACGCAGTATTTT
>18|TRBJ2-5|TRBD2|once|TRBV4-1
CASSQDRDQGTRAETQYF
TGCGCCAGCAGCCAAGATAGGGATCAGGGGACTAGGGCAGAGACCCAGTACTTC
>14|TRBJ1-1|.|.|TRBV27
CASSLKQGRTEAFF
TGTGCCAGCAGTTTGAAACAGGGAAGAACTGAAGCTTTCTTT
>15|TRBJ1-2|.|.|TRBV7-8
CASSLAQGPNYGYTF
TGTGCCAGCAGCTTAGCCCAGGGCCCTAACTATGGCTACACCTTC
>14|TRBJ2-3|TRBD2|.|TRBV7-7
CASSRGLAGDTQYF
TGTGCTAGCAGCCGTGGACTAGCGGGAGATACGCAGTATTTT
>14|TRBJ2-3|TRBD1|.|TRBV19
CASSFGTATDTQYF
TGTGCCAGTAGTTTCGGGACAGCCACAGATACGCAGTATTTT
>18|TRBJ2-5|TRBD1|.|TRBV30
CAWSVMRGTVRNQETQYF
TGTGCCTGGAGTGTAATGAGAGGGACAGTCAGAAACCAAGAGACCCAGTACTTC
>15|TRBJ1-3|.|once|TRBV28
CASSPAATSGNTIYF
TGTGCCAGCAGCCCCGCCGCTACCTCTGGAAACACCATATATTTT
>13|TRBJ1-2|.|.|TRBV6-4
CASSPSLAGGYTF
TGTGCCAGCAGCCCCTCTTTAGCGGGTGGCTACACCTTC
>15|TRBJ1-1|.|.|TRBV30
CAWRAGTLPNTEAFF
TGTGCCTGGAGGGCAGGCACACTGCCGAACACTGAAGCTTTCTTT
>16|TRBJ1-1|TRBD1|.|TRBV10-3
CAISEKNRGMNTEAFF
TGTGCCATCAGTGAAAAGAACAGGGGGATGAACACTGAAGCTTTCTTT
>14|TRBJ2-7|.|.|TRBV7-9
CASLGNNASYEQYF
TGTGCCAGCCTCGGGAACAATGCCAGCTACGAGCAGTACTTC
>14|TRBJ2-1|.|.|TRBV27
CASREMGSYNEQFF
TGTGCCAGCAGGGAAATGGGGTCCTACAATGAGCAGTTCTTC
>14|TRBJ1-1|.|.|TRBV28
CASSLYRDATEAFF
TGTGCCAGCAGTTTATACAGGGACGCTACTGAAGCTTTCTTT
>13|TRBJ2-5|.|once|TRBV7-9
CASSLASSQTQYF
TGTGCCAGCAGCTTAGCATCTAGCCAGACCCAGTACTTC
>14|TRBJ2-7|TRBD2|few|TRBV7-9
CASTPGLGNGEQYF
TGTGCCAGCACACCGGGACTAGGGAACGGAGAGCAGTACTTC
>14|TRBJ2-5|.|.|TRBV5-1
CASSFQPSQETQYF
TGCGCCAGCAGCTTTCAGCCCTCCCAGGAGACCCAGTACTTC
>13|TRBJ2-7|.|.|TRBV6-1
CATTLGQSYEQYF
TGTGCCACCACCCTCGGACAGTCTTACGAGCAGTACTTC
>14|TRBJ2-7|TRBD2|.|TRBV7-8
CASSLLAEVYEQYF
TGTGCCAGCAGCTTACTAGCGGAGGTATACGAGCAGTACTTC
>13|TRBJ1-2|.|.|TRBV7-2
CASSLVSGYGYTF
TGTGCCAGCAGCTTAGTTTCGGGCTATGGCTACACCTTC
>15|TRBJ2-7|TRBD2|once|TRBV7-6
CASSPAGLAGAEQYF
TGTGCCAGCAGCCCAGCGGGACTAGCGGGAGCCGAGCAGTACTTC
>14|TRBJ1-3|TRBD1|.|TRBV5-4
CASSLGQGANTIYF
TGTGCCAGCAGCTTGGGACAGGGGGCGAACACCATATATTTT
>15|TRBJ1-3|.|.|TRBV11-2
CASSLELQGGNTIYF
TGTGCCAGCAGCTTAGAACTACAGGGCGGAAACACCATATATTTT
>14|TRBJ2-1|TRBD2|.|TRBV16
CASSQSVAGGEQFF
TGTGCCAGCAGCCAAAGCGTAGCGGGAGGCGAGCAGTTCTTC
>14|TRBJ1-1|.|.|TRBV27
CASSLSWRGTEAFF
TGTGCCAGCAGTTTATCTTGGAGGGGCACTGAAGCTTTCTTT
>13|TRBJ1-6|.|.|TRBV2
CATLGGRDSPLHF
TGTGCCACCCTAGGCGGTAGAGATTCACCCCTCCACTTT
>16|TRBJ2-1|TRBD2|.|TRBV15
CATSRTTSGRASEQFF
TGTGCCACCAGCAGAACGACTAGCGGGAGGGCCAGCGAGCAGTTCTTC